Shown below are 26 T cell receptor beta chains from a single sample sequenced in a study of T cells in Graves' hyperthyroidism and ophthalmopathy (dated by TCRdb to the late 2010s). The protocol used for the library was multiplex PCR. TCRdb lists the instrument as Illumina HiSeq 2000. The TCR beta CDR3 regions were amplified from the RNA transcripts. The TCR CDR3 was subjected to a first round of RT-PCR using the HTBI primer set and the Qiagen OneStep RT-PCR kit. TCRdb ran its own pipeline on the public reads, namely fastp trimming at Q25 and MiXCR clone calling, and kept in-frame beta chains. Here each entry gathers all rows of one CDR3 protein and keeps the most common genes and DNA. The sample table contains hundreds of thousands of distinct CDR3 sequences; only one count was recorded for around 13% of them. The ten largest clones capture 20% to 25% of the sample. The sequencing sample was made of blood. The origin of the receptors is a woman in her 30s with Graves' hyperthyroidism.

This clonotype was observed at least ten times. The rearrangement joins TRBV6-1 to TRBJ1-4; no reliable D call. CDR1 MNHNS and CDR2 SASEGT come from the germline V gene. This CDR3 has 15 residues. V lost 5 bases to trimming and J lost 4 bases, with 14 bases between them. The CDR3 DNA follows: TGTGCCAGCAGTTGGGGTCGAGGTATTAATGAAAAACTGTTTTTT. This translates into CASSWGRGINEKLFF.

This clonotype came up many times. The V call is TRBV20-1, the J call TRBJ2-7; TRBD1 aligns across 8 bases. The V segment lost 2 bases and the J segment 1 base; nucleotides outside the gene matches: 4. CDR3 length equals 14 residues. Germline-derived CDR1 and CDR2 are DFQATT and SNEGSKA (reference sequence). The CDR3 sequence: CSARLDRGSYEQYF. The CDR3 DNA follows: TGCAGTGCTAGACTCGACAGGGGATCCTACGAGCAGTACTTC.

For this clonotype: The junction does not match germline at one end; this may be a read error. J is TRBJ2-1 and V is TRBV12-3 or TRBV12-4; TRBD1 matches 7 bases. CDR3 size: 15 residues. The CDR3 DNA follows: TGTACCAGCAGCCCGACAGGGAACTCCTACAATGAGCAGTTCTTC. Protein sequence: CTSSPTGNSYNEQFF.

Concerning this clonotype: One junction end disagrees with the germline gene, perhaps due to a read error. V is TRBV29-1 and J is TRBJ2-5, with 11 nucleotides matching TRBD1. This CDR3 is built from 14 residues. Germline V gene lookup returns CDR1 SQVTM and CDR2 ANQGSEA. DNA of the CDR3: TGCAGCGTTGGGACAGGGGGCAGTCAAGGGACCCAGTACTTC. Protein: CSVGTGGSQGTQYF.

This clonotype was recorded at least ten times. V is TRBV6-1 and J is TRBJ2-2, with D hard to call. Per germline, CDR1 MNHNS and CDR2 SASEGT. With 10 bases removed from V and 3 bases from J, the gap between germline ends came to 15 bases. This CDR3 comprises 14 residues. In DNA, the CDR3 is TGTGCCATCAAACCGGGCCTTTACACCGGGGAGCTGTTTTTT. It yields the protein CAIKPGLYTGELFF.

The V call is TRBV29-1, the J call TRBJ2-1; a possible D gene is TRBD2 (5 bases). This CDR3 is built from 10 residues. The germline gives CDR1 SQVTM, CDR2 ANQGSEA. Trimming pared 7 bases from V and 12 bases from J, leaving 13 bases between. The CDR3 is CSALIRGQFF. Written as DNA, the CDR3 is TGCAGCGCTCTAATCCGGGGGCAGTTCTTC.

This clonotype occurred a few times. The V call is TRBV2, the J call TRBJ1-3, with D hard to call. From germline, CDR1 is SNHLY and CDR2 FYNNEI. This CDR3 has 16 amino acids. Trimming removed 6 bases from V and 0 bases from J, with 15 bases in between. The CDR3 reads CASSVFGRNSGNTIYF. The CDR3, as DNA: TGTGCCAGCAGCGTATTCGGGAGGAACTCTGGAAACACCATATATTTT. The entire variable domain, with the rest obtained from reference TRBV2 and TRBJ1-3, is as follows: EPEVTQTPSHQVTQMGQEVILRCVPISNHLYFYWYRQILGQKVEFLVSFYNNEISEKSEIFDDQFSVERPDGSNFTLKIRSTKLEDSAMYFCASSVFGRNSGNTIYFGEGSWLTVV.

This clonotype was seen ten or more times. This rearrangement joins TRBV20-1 to TRBJ2-3, with 15 bases matching TRBD2. The CDR3 is 16 amino acids. Germline V CDR1 and CDR2: DFQATT, SNEGSKA (reference sequence). Trimming took 6 bases from V and 3 from J; bases not matched to a gene: 7. CDR3 bases: TGCAGTGCATACGGACTAGCGGGAGGGAAAACAGATACGCAGTATTTT. Residues: CSAYGLAGGKTDTQYF.

Ten or more counts support this clonotype. This sequence joins TRBV18 and TRBJ1-2, with 8 bases matching TRBD1. The CDR3 has 14 amino acids. The V gene end was trimmed by 5 bases and the J gene end by 6 bases; junction bases not matched to a gene: 8. Germline CDR1 KGHSH, CDR2 LQKENI. This chain's CDR3 is CASSAERTGNGYTF. CDR3 DNA: TGTGCCAGCTCAGCAGAAAGGACAGGGAATGGCTACACCTTC.

This clonotype was picked up a small number of times. This chain uses TRBV27 with TRBJ2-5; D remains unclear. Between the trimmed V and J ends, which lost 4 bases and 5 bases, there was a span of 23 bases. The CDR3 contains 17 residues. Per germline, CDR1 MNHEY and CDR2 SMNVEV (reference sequence). Here the CDR3 DNA reads TGTGCCAGCAGTTCCCGATGGCGCTTAGGGTCCCATGAGACCCAGTACTTC. Translated, it gives CASSSRWRLGSHETQYF.

This chain uses TRBV7-2 with TRBJ2-3; either TRBD1 or TRBD2 may fit D (5 bases each). This CDR3 has 15 residues. Germline lookup yields CDR1 SGHTA and CDR2 FQGNSA. Trimming pared 5 bases from V and 7 bases from J, leaving 19 bases between. CDR3 nucleotide sequence: TGTGCCAGCAGCCCGGGGCTCGGAAATGATAATACGCAGTATTTT. Translation: CASSPGLGNDNTQYF.

The J gene is TRBJ1-1, the V gene TRBV29-1, with D unresolved. Germline V lookup: CDR1 SQVTM, CDR2 ANQGSEA. This CDR3 comprises 12 residues. Between the trimmed V and J ends, which lost 3 bases and 1 base, there was a span of 6 bases. CDR3 coding DNA: TGCAGCGTTGATTCAGGGAACACTGAAGCTTTCTTT. Protein product: CSVDSGNTEAFF.

The V call is TRBV20-1, the J call TRBJ2-7; TRBD2 agrees at 9 bases. The V and J ends lost 2 bases and 3 bases, in that order; junction bases with no gene match: 8. There are 15 residues in the CDR3. CDR1 DFQATT and CDR2 SNEGSKA come from the germline V gene (reference sequence). The CDR3 coding sequence is TGCAGTGCTAGAAGCCCTAGCGGGAACAACTACGAGCAGTACTTC. Translating gives CSARSPSGNNYEQYF.

This clonotype came up many times. The chain recombines TRBV6-1 with TRBJ1-1, with a possible D match to TRBD1 (5 bases). V lost 6 bases to trimming and J lost 8 bases, with 28 bases between them. Germline CDR1 and CDR2: MNHNS and SASEGT. The CDR3 contains 17 residues. CDR3 sequence reads: CASSPRGFELQGREAFF. The CDR3 region has the DNA TGTGCCAGCAGCCCCCGGGGGTTCGAGTTACAAGGTCGAGAAGCTTTCTTT.

The sample holds a few counts of this clonotype. The V call is TRBV19, the J call TRBJ2-1, with 7 bases fitting TRBD2. The CDR3 extends over 11 amino acids. The germline CDR1 and CDR2 sequences are LNHDA and SQIVND (reference sequence). V dropped 3 bases and J dropped 10; count of bases not matched to a gene: 0. The CDR3 protein is CASSMGGEQFF. The CDR3 DNA is TGTGCCAGTAGTATGGGGGGGGAGCAGTTCTTC.

The chain has TRBV15 and TRBJ1-4, with 9 positions matching TRBD1. The V gene's germline CDR1 is LNHNV and CDR2 YYDKDF (reference sequence). V lost 5 bases to trimming and J lost 5 bases; unmatched junction nucleotides: 6. The CDR3 is 15 amino acids. The CDR3 nucleotides read TGTGCCACCAGCGCCCCCGGGACAGGGAATGAAAAACTGTTTTTT. It specifies CATSAPGTGNEKLFF.

The chain carries TRBV19 and TRBJ2-7, with 8 bases aligning to TRBD2. The CDR3 has 14 residues. Losses at the gene ends were 5 bases for V and 2 bases for J; bases not matched to a gene: 5. Germline V gives CDR1 LNHDA, CDR2 SQIVND (reference sequence). The CDR3 bases are TGTGCCAGTAGTTTGACTAGCGTAACCTACGAGCAGTACTTC. Protein sequence: CASSLTSVTYEQYF.

The table lists this clonotype with many counts. The rearrangement links TRBV6-1 to TRBJ1-1; 12 bases map to TRBD1. V lost 8 bases to trimming and J lost 0 bases; unmatched junction nucleotides: 1. This CDR3 has 14 residues. Germline CDR1 is MNHNS and CDR2 is SASEGT. The CDR3 loop is CASRDRGLNTEAFF. The CDR3 DNA sequence: TGTGCCAGCCGGGACAGGGGGCTGAACACTGAAGCTTTCTTT.

The chain combines TRBV20-1 with TRBJ2-3, with TRBD2 matching over 8 bases. Germline lookup yields CDR1 DFQATT and CDR2 SNEGSKA (reference sequence). The CDR3 has 16 residues. After removal of 1 base from V and 6 bases from J, the junction contained 12 bases not matched to a gene. The CDR3 DNA sequence: TGCAGTGCTAGAGGAGGGATGGGCGGGAGGTTGGATACGCAGTATTTT. Protein product: CSARGGMGGRLDTQYF.

This clonotype showed up many times. The chain couples TRBV12-3 or TRBV12-4 to TRBJ2-2; 10 bases are shared with TRBD2. The J segment lost 7 bases and the V segment lost 5 bases, leaving 19 bases of the junction unmatched. The CDR3 runs to 19 residues. The CDR3 is CASSPDDGLAGDLSGELFF. Here the CDR3 DNA reads TGTGCCAGCAGTCCAGACGATGGGCTAGCGGGAGATCTCAGCGGGGAGCTGTTTTTT.

The gene calls are TRBV18 and TRBJ2-3; 8 bases agree with TRBD2. Germline assignment: CDR1 KGHSH and CDR2 LQKENI. Trimming removed 6 bases from V and 2 bases from J; junction bases left unmatched: 4. The CDR3 runs to 14 residues. The DNA for the CDR3 is TGTGCCAGCTCGTCACTAGCGGCCACAGATACGCAGTATTTT. Its translation: CASSSLAATDTQYF.

At least ten counts were recorded for this clonotype. The chain uses TRBV12-3 or TRBV12-4 and TRBJ1-1; D remains ambiguous. V shed 3 bases and J shed 0 bases, with 8 bases lying between them. The CDR3 spans 14 residues. The chain's CDR3 is CASSFLRLNTEAFF. The DNA for the CDR3 is TGTGCCAGCAGTTTCCTGAGATTGAACACTGAAGCTTTCTTT.

The chain couples TRBV6-1 to TRBJ2-7; D may match TRBD1 or TRBD2 (5 bases each). The ends were cut back, 6 bases at V and 5 bases at J, with 14 bases in the middle. Germline V gene sequence: CDR1 MNHNS, CDR2 SASEGT. The CDR3 consists of 13 residues. This chain's CDR3 is CASSHSGGNEQYF. The CDR3 region has the DNA TGTGCCAGCAGCCATAGTGGGGGAAACGAGCAGTACTTC.

This sequence joins TRBV28 and TRBJ2-7, with D perhaps TRBD1 or TRBD2 (7 bases each). There are 15 residues in the CDR3. Germline CDR1 is MDHEN and CDR2 is SYDVKM. V shed 10 bases and J shed 4 bases, with 23 bases lying between them. CDR3 amino acids: CATHRGGTVMYEQYF. In DNA form, the CDR3 reads TGTGCCACCCATAGGGGGGGGACAGTCATGTACGAGCAGTACTTC.

In this sample, this clonotype turned up many times. The chain is built from TRBV27 and TRBJ2-7; tentatively, D is TRBD2 (5 bases). Looked up from germline, CDR1 is MNHEY and CDR2 is SMNVEV (reference sequence). Trimming shortened V by 5 bases and J by 0 bases, and 17 bases separated the two germline ends. The CDR3 is 16 residues long. The CDR3 sequence is CASSPTRVGSSYEQYF. CDR3 bases: TGTGCCAGCAGTCCCACCCGGGTGGGGAGCTCCTACGAGCAGTACTTC.

The chain combines TRBV6-1 with TRBJ2-5; the match to TRBD2 covers 8 bases. After removal of 5 bases from V and 5 bases from J, the junction contained 16 bases not matched to a gene. Germline CDR1 is MNHNS and CDR2 is SASEGT. The CDR3 sequence is 17 residues long. CDR3: CASSSTPLAAKGETQYF. Here the CDR3 DNA reads TGTGCCAGCAGTTCTACCCCACTAGCGGCCAAAGGGGAGACCCAGTACTTC.